One and the same sample provided the 27 T cell receptor beta chains below, sequenced in a study of cytomegalovirus exposure and HLA in healthy donors. Method: immunoSEQ multiplex PCR; TCRdb's copy keeps in-frame clones and lacks some. The sample lists 50,000 to 65,000 clones, 95% occurring once. The source material was PBMCs. All receptors come from a woman aged 18-29 years in good health and CMV-seropositive.

The genes are TRBV25-1 and TRBJ2-7; possible D gene TRBD1, 6 bases. V dropped 2 bases and J dropped 3 bases, with 11 bases sitting between them. Germline V CDR1 and CDR2: MGHDK, SYGVNS. The CDR3 spans 14 residues. In DNA form, the CDR3 reads TGTGCCAGCAGTGAAGGGGGCAGAAACTACGAGCAGTACTTC. As protein: CASSEGGRNYEQYF.

The CDR3 spells CATSRDPLTSFEQFF. CDR3 nucleotides: TGTGCCACCAGCAGAGATCCCCTGACTAGCTTTGAGCAGTTCTTC. J is TRBJ2-1 and V is TRBV15, with 7 bases fitting TRBD2. CDR1 LNHNV and CDR2 YYDKDF come from the germline V gene (reference sequence). Trimming cost V 0 bases and J 9 bases; bases outside gene matches: 8. The CDR3 is 15 residues long.

The chain employs TRBV2 and TRBJ2-3; 7 bases line up with TRBD1. The CDR3 is 14 amino acids. Germline V gene sequence: CDR1 SNHLY, CDR2 FYNNEI. V shed 6 bases, J shed 4 bases, and the junction held 7 bases outside the gene matches. CDR3 DNA: TGTGCCAGCAGATTCGACAGGGTGGCAGATACGCAGTATTTT. Translated, it gives CASRFDRVADTQYF.

The rearrangement links TRBV28 to TRBJ2-3, with 9 bases matching TRBD1. V lost 6 bases, J lost 5 bases, and 9 bases stayed unmatched. The CDR3 totals 15 residues. Germline V gene data show CDR1 as MDHEN and CDR2 as SYDVKM. CDR3 nucleotides: TGTGCCAGCAGCTCGCCGGGGACAGGGATAGATACGCAGTATTTT. It is translated as CASSSPGTGIDTQYF.

The chain couples TRBV7-3 to TRBJ2-5, with 9 positions matching TRBD2. The CDR3 is 15 residues long. The junction had 6 bases not matched to a gene; V was cut back by 3 bases and J by 4 bases. CDR1 is SGHTA, CDR2 FQGTGA, per germline. The CDR3 sequence is CASSFNSGRGETQYF. The CDR3 nucleotides read TGTGCCAGCAGCTTCAATAGCGGGAGAGGAGAGACCCAGTACTTC.

The rearrangement links TRBV2 to TRBJ1-4, with 9 nucleotides matching TRBD1. CDR3 size: 14 residues. Germline V gene lookup returns CDR1 SNHLY and CDR2 FYNNEI. V gave up 6 bases and J gave up 8 bases; unmatched junction bases: 7. The CDR3: CASRRGQGEEKLFF. Here the CDR3 DNA reads TGTGCCAGCAGGAGGGGACAGGGAGAAGAAAAACTGTTTTTT.

This chain connects TRBV19 to TRBJ2-3; 10 bases line up with TRBD2. Germline values: CDR1 LNHDA, CDR2 SQIVND (reference sequence). The CDR3 is made up of 15 amino acids. Trimming at V came to 4 bases and at J to 1 base, leaving 2 bases not matched to a gene. The CDR3, as DNA: TGTGCCAGTAGTACTGGGACTAGCGGCACAGATACGCAGTATTTT. It codes for CASSTGTSGTDTQYF.

CDR3 residues: CASSSGGLNDEQFF. In nucleotides, the CDR3 is TGCGCCAGCAGTTCGGGAGGGCTAAACGATGAGCAGTTCTTC. This rearrangement joins TRBV5-1 to TRBJ2-1; 8 nucleotides agree with TRBD2. V lost 5 bases, J lost 8 bases, and 9 bases stayed unmatched. CDR1 and CDR2 from the germline V gene are SGHRS and YFSETQ. This CDR3 is built from 14 residues.

The rearrangement links TRBV19 to TRBJ1-2, with D possibly matching TRBD1 (5 bases). This CDR3 spans 14 amino acids. The V gene lost 3 bases and the J gene lost 4 bases, with 12 bases spanning the gap. Germline V CDR1 and CDR2: LNHDA, SQIVND (reference sequence). CDR3 loop: CASSMRQGTYGYTF. The CDR3 region has the DNA TGTGCCAGTAGTATGAGGCAGGGCACCTATGGCTACACCTTC. The full variable domain, completed using reference TRBV19 and TRBJ1-2, is DGGITQSPKYLFRKEGQNVTLSCEQNLNHDAMYWYRQDPGQGLRLIYYSQIVNDFQKGDIAEGYSVSREKKESFPLTVTSAQKNPTAFYLCASSMRQGTYGYTFGSGTRLTVV.

The DNA of the CDR3 is TGCGCCAGCAGCTTACTAGAGGGGAACACTGAAGCTTTCTTT. It yields the protein CASSLLEGNTEAFF. The chain combines TRBV5-1 with TRBJ1-1; the D is unclear. The CDR3 is 14 amino acids. Per germline, CDR1 SGHRS and CDR2 YFSETQ. V was clipped by 2 bases and J by 1 base, with 9 bases between them. Supplemented by reference TRBV5-1 and TRBJ1-1, the full variable domain reads KAGVTQTPRYLIKTRGQQVTLSCSPISGHRSVSWYQQTPGQGLQFLFEYFSETQRNKGNFPGRFSGRQFSNSRSEMNVSTLELGDSALYLCASSLLEGNTEAFFGQGTRLTVV.

This sequence joins TRBV4-3 and TRBJ1-1, with D hard to call. Germline loops: CDR1 LGHNA, CDR2 YSLEER. This CDR3 contains 15 residues. V shed 0 bases and J shed 1 base, with 9 bases lying between them. The CDR3 region is CASSQEEGRNTEAFF. The CDR3 nucleotides are TGCGCCAGCAGCCAAGAAGAAGGGAGGAACACTGAAGCTTTCTTT.

The gene calls are TRBV23-1 and TRBJ2-4; D gene unclear. TRBV23-1 is treated as an ORF (open reading frame) with a function not yet certain. V was trimmed by 4 bases and J by 0 bases, leaving 19 bases between them. The CDR3 contains 18 residues. CDR3 DNA: TGCGCCAGCAGTCCCCCCTTGGCCCAGATTCTAGCCAAAAACATTCAGTACTTC. The encoded protein is CASSPPLAQILAKNIQYF.

The V gene is TRBV19, the J gene TRBJ2-1; 10 nucleotides match TRBD2. This CDR3 has 15 residues. Losses at the gene ends were 4 bases for V and 4 bases for J; bases not matched to a gene: 4. Germline V gene sequence: CDR1 LNHDA, CDR2 SQIVND (reference sequence). CDR3 residues: CASSRPLAGYNEQFF. CDR3 nucleotide sequence: TGTGCCAGTAGTAGGCCACTAGCGGGGTACAATGAGCAGTTCTTC.

The V call is TRBV6-1, the J call TRBJ2-1; 15 bases are shared with TRBD2. The CDR3 runs to 17 residues. V shed 3 bases, J shed 7 bases, and the junction held 7 bases outside the gene matches. The germline gives CDR1 MNHNS, CDR2 SASEGT. CDR3 protein: CASSEGLAGGLVNEQFF. CDR3 bases: TGTGCCAGCAGTGAGGGACTAGCGGGGGGATTGGTGAATGAGCAGTTCTTC.

The gene calls are TRBV20-1 and TRBJ2-5, with D uncertain. Germline values: CDR1 DFQATT, CDR2 SNEGSKA (reference sequence). The CDR3 contains 11 residues. The V end was cut by 7 bases, the J end by 2 bases, with 8 bases between. The CDR3, as DNA: TGCAGTGGGTGGGCACAAGAGACCCAGTACTTC. This translates into CSGWAQETQYF.

This chain connects TRBV19 to TRBJ1-5, with a tentative D call TRBD1 (6 bases). The V gene lost 6 bases and the J gene lost 10 bases, with 16 bases spanning the gap. Germline V gene data show CDR1 as LNHDA and CDR2 as SQIVND (reference sequence). The CDR3 runs to 13 residues. CDR3 sequence: CASSEGGMAPQHF. The CDR3 DNA reads as TGTGCCAGTAGCGAGGGGGGGATGGCCCCCCAGCATTTT.

The CDR3 nucleotides are TGTGCCTGGTCCCAACGATGGGGGGACAGCTATGGCTACACCTTC. Its protein product is CAWSQRWGDSYGYTF. The chain couples TRBV30 to TRBJ1-2, with TRBD1 matching over 7 bases. The CDR3 extends over 15 amino acids. The germline CDR1 and CDR2 sequences are GTSNPN and SVGIG (reference sequence). The junction had 13 bases not matched to a gene; V was cut back by 5 bases and J by 4 bases.

The gene calls are TRBV5-1 and TRBJ1-2, with 9 positions matching TRBD1. From germline, CDR1 is SGHRS and CDR2 YFSETQ. The ends lost 3 bases at V and 3 bases at J; junction bases unmatched: 3. CDR3 size: 14 residues. The CDR3 region is CASSSGQGHYGYTF. The DNA of the CDR3 is TGCGCCAGCAGCTCGGGACAGGGACACTATGGCTACACCTTC.

The rearrangement links TRBV30 to TRBJ2-2, with D possibly being TRBD1 (5 bases). V dropped 3 bases and J dropped 3 bases, with 14 bases sitting between them. Looked up from germline, CDR1 is GTSNPN and CDR2 is SVGIG (reference sequence). The CDR3 totals 15 residues. The CDR3 bases are TGTGCCTGGAGAAGGCCAGGGTCGGACACCGGGGAGCTGTTTTTT. Its translation: CAWRRPGSDTGELFF.

The rearrangement uses TRBV4-1 and TRBJ1-1; possibly TRBD1 for D (6 bases). The CDR3 totals 15 residues. The V gene's germline CDR1 is MGHRA and CDR2 YSYEKL. Trimming removed 3 bases at V and 1 base at J, with 12 bases between. The CDR3 nucleotides are TGCGCCAGCAGCCACTTTCCCAGGGGGAACACTGAAGCTTTCTTT. Amino acid sequence: CASSHFPRGNTEAFF.

The genes are TRBV19 and TRBJ2-6; TRBD1 matches 8 bases. This CDR3 contains 21 residues. The germline V gene encodes CDR1 LNHDA and CDR2 SQIVND (reference sequence). V shed 0 bases, J shed 0 bases, and the junction held 13 bases outside the gene matches. Here the CDR3 DNA reads TGTGCCAGTAGTATAGATGGTTCAGTTGCGGGACAGGTCTCTGGGGCCAACGTCCTGACTTTC. Its protein product is CASSIDGSVAGQVSGANVLTF.

In its sample, this clone was seen once. The rearrangement joins TRBV6-1 to TRBJ2-3, with D possibly TRBD2 on 5 matching bases. Trimming stripped 7 bases from V and 10 bases from J, with 24 bases between. This CDR3 comprises 15 residues. Germline CDR1 is MNHNS and CDR2 is SASEGT. The CDR3 sequence is CASMWERSGNWPQYF. The DNA of the CDR3 is TGTGCCAGCATGTGGGAGCGGTCGGGCAACTGGCCGCAGTATTTT.

The genes are TRBV21-1 and TRBJ1-3; TRBD1 was called by the table and not checked on the DNA. TRBV21-1 is reported as a pseudogene. The CDR3 extends over 19 amino acids. The CDR3 nucleotides are TGTGCCAGCAGCAATATGGGTGGAAACAGGGGGTCTTCTGGAAACACCATATATTTT. Protein: CASSNMGGNRGSSGNTIYF.

This chain joins TRBV28 and TRBJ2-7; 8 bases agree with TRBD1. CDR3 size: 13 residues. Germline V gene sequence: CDR1 MDHEN, CDR2 SYDVKM. The V gene end was trimmed by 5 bases and the J gene end by 9 bases; junction bases not matched to a gene: 9. CDR3: CASSTSGGPGQYF. The CDR3, as DNA: TGTGCCAGCAGTACATCAGGGGGCCCGGGGCAGTACTTC.

The chain couples TRBV5-4 to TRBJ2-5; D remains unclear. Germline V gene lookup returns CDR1 SGHNT and CDR2 YYREEE (reference sequence). The germline V and J ends were trimmed by 3 bases and 5 bases, with 11 bases remaining between them. This CDR3 is 13 amino acids long. CDR3 loop: CASSYSPPETQYF. For the CDR3, the DNA is TGTGCCAGCAGCTACAGTCCCCCGGAGACCCAGTACTTC.

The chain combines TRBV9 with TRBJ1-1; D possibly corresponds to TRBD1 (6 bases). CDR1 is SGDLS, CDR2 YYNGEE, per germline. The CDR3 totals 16 residues. Trimming removed 0 bases from V and 4 bases from J, with 16 bases in between. CDR3 in amino acids: CASSVGVSGTSTEAFF. CDR3 sequence (DNA): TGTGCCAGCAGCGTAGGAGTTTCGGGGACATCCACTGAAGCTTTCTTT.

The chain carries TRBV18 and TRBJ2-7; 7 bases are shared with TRBD1. The CDR3 extends over 15 amino acids. V gave up 9 bases and J gave up 4 bases; unmatched junction bases: 15. Per germline, CDR1 KGHSH and CDR2 LQKENI. In DNA, the CDR3 is TGTGCCAGTACTATGGCTAGTACAGGGGAGTACGAGCAGTACTTC. Translating it yields CASTMASTGEYEQYF.